Below, 29 T cell receptor beta chains from the same sample are listed, as sequenced in a study of blood T cells in healthy people across ages. A sample-barcoded 5' primer and a J-beta primer mix were used in a second PCR of roughly 7 to 11 cycles. TCRdb independently ran MiXCR on the 5' RACE reads; one entry per CDR3 protein. The table has about 690,000 distinct CDR3 sequences, roughly 43% seen once. Input material: blood. The receptors were gathered from an elderly man in good health.

This clonotype has only a few counts. This chain joins TRBV4-3 and TRBJ2-1; D is undetermined. The CDR3 has 17 residues. The V and J ends lost 3 bases and 0 bases respectively, with 15 bases between them. CDR1 and CDR2 from the germline V gene are LGHNA and YSLEER. The CDR3 bases are TGCGCCAGCAGCCACCGCGATGTTGTGAGCTCCTACAATGAGCAGTTCTTC. The encoded protein is CASSHRDVVSSYNEQFF.

This clonotype was seen at least ten times. The chain employs TRBV20-1 and TRBJ2-5; D is undetermined. From germline, CDR1 is DFQATT and CDR2 SNEGSKA (reference sequence). Trimming took off 3 bases at V and 7 bases at J, with 15 bases between the two ends. The CDR3 is 13 amino acids. Here the CDR3 reads CSASGLGSGTQYF. The DNA of the CDR3 is TGCAGTGCTAGTGGGTTGGGGTCTGGGACCCAGTACTTC.

This clonotype has just a few counts. The genes are TRBV5-5 and TRBJ2-4; TRBD2 matches 8 bases. Germline values: CDR1 SGHKS, CDR2 YYEKEE (reference sequence). The CDR3 consists of 15 residues. Trimming took 4 bases from V and 5 from J; bases not matched to a gene: 8. In nucleotides, the CDR3 is TGTGCCAGCAGCCCCCGGGTAGCGGGACAAAACATTCAGTACTTC. Encoded protein: CASSPRVAGQNIQYF.

In its sample, this clonotype was seen a few times. The chain carries TRBV10-3 and TRBJ2-1; 10 bases fit TRBD1. The CDR3 is 13 residues long. The ends lost 4 bases at V and 8 bases at J; junction bases unmatched: 2. Germline CDR1 reads ENHRY; CDR2 reads SYGVKD. The CDR3 nucleotides are TGTGCCATCAGTGGACAGGGGGCGGATGAGCAGTTCTTC. Translating it yields CAISGQGADEQFF.

This clonotype came up a few times. This chain joins TRBV29-1 and TRBJ1-1, with no clear D. Trimming pared 3 bases from V and 6 bases from J, leaving 11 bases between. The CDR3 has 12 amino acids. In germline, CDR1 is SQVTM, CDR2 ANQGSEA. CDR3 loop: CSVDTGMAEAFF. In DNA form, the CDR3 reads TGCAGCGTTGATACCGGTATGGCTGAAGCTTTCTTT. The entire variable domain, with the rest obtained from reference TRBV29-1 and TRBJ1-1, is as follows: SAVISQKPSRDICQRGTSLTIQCQVDSQVTMMFWYRQQPGQSLTLIATANQGSEATYESGFVIDKFPISRPNLTFSTLTVSNMSPEDSSIYLCSVDTGMAEAFFGQGTRLTVV.

This clonotype was seen a handful of times. The chain recombines TRBV7-9 with TRBJ2-2; a possible D gene is TRBD1 (6 bases). The CDR3 has 14 amino acids. The V end was cut by 2 bases, the J end by 3 bases, with 7 bases between. Germline CDR1 reads SEHNR; CDR2 reads FQNEAQ (reference sequence). The CDR3 loop is CASSLTGHTGELFF. The CDR3 bases are TGTGCCAGCAGCTTAACAGGGCACACCGGGGAGCTGTTTTTT.

J is TRBJ2-1 and V is TRBV24-1; 8 bases are shared with TRBD2. This CDR3 spans 16 amino acids. Trimming removed 3 bases from V and 1 base from J; junction bases left unmatched: 4. Looked up from germline, CDR1 is KGHDR and CDR2 is SFDVKD. This CDR3 reads CATSDPSGGSYNEQFF. CDR3 nucleotide sequence: TGTGCCACCAGTGATCCGAGCGGGGGATCCTACAATGAGCAGTTCTTC.

The rearrangement links TRBV6-5 to TRBJ1-5; TRBD1 matches 7 bases. Germline CDR1 MNHEY, CDR2 SVGAGI. The CDR3 covers 15 residues. The ends lost 6 bases at V and 3 bases at J; junction bases unmatched: 8. The CDR3 sequence is CASRISGTVNQPQHF. In DNA form, the CDR3 reads TGTGCCAGCAGGATTTCCGGGACAGTCAATCAGCCCCAGCATTTT.

J is TRBJ2-2 and V is TRBV6-5, with 10 bases aligning to TRBD2. Germline CDR1 and CDR2: MNHEY and SVGAGI. The length of the CDR3 is 14 residues. V trimming: 6 bases; J trimming: 7 bases; junction bases outside the gene matches: 5. CDR3: CASSLAGEIGELFF. The CDR3 DNA reads as TGTGCCAGCAGCCTAGCGGGAGAGATCGGGGAGCTGTTTTTT.

This clonotype was seen only a few times. The gene calls are TRBV18 and TRBJ2-3, with D hard to call. CDR1 is KGHSH, CDR2 LQKENI, per germline. V was pared by 5 bases and J by 1 base, with 10 bases between. CDR3 length equals 14 residues. The CDR3 DNA reads TGTGCCAGCTCAACTATAGGTGGCACAGATACGCAGTATTTT. It is translated as CASSTIGGTDTQYF.

The rearrangement uses TRBV7-2 and TRBJ2-1; D may be TRBD1 (6 bases). CDR3 size: 15 residues. The germline CDR1 and CDR2 sequences are SGHTA and FQGNSA. V was shortened by 1 base and J by 2 bases, with 9 bases between the two germline ends. CDR3 sequence: CASSLVSGAYNEQFF. The CDR3 nucleotides are TGTGCCAGCAGCTTAGTCTCAGGGGCCTACAATGAGCAGTTCTTC. Variable domain in full (rest from reference TRBV7-2 and TRBJ2-1): GAGVSQSPSNKVTEKGKDVELRCDPISGHTALYWYRQSLGQGLEFLIYFQGNSAPDKSGLPSDRFSAERTGGSVSTLTIQRTQQEDSAVYLCASSLVSGAYNEQFFGPGTRLTVL.

This clonotype occurred many times. V and J are TRBV4-2 and TRBJ2-5; 9 nucleotides line up with TRBD2. The V segment lost 0 bases and the J segment 3 bases; nucleotides outside the gene matches: 5. Germline values: CDR1 LGHNA, CDR2 YNFKEQ. The CDR3 is made up of 16 amino acids. The CDR3 DNA sequence: TGTGCCAGCAGCCAAGAGGCGCGGGGGGGAAAAGAGACCCAGTACTTC. Amino acid sequence: CASSQEARGGKETQYF.

The chain recombines TRBV7-3 with TRBJ2-1; the D gene is possibly TRBD2 (6 bases). Per germline, CDR1 SGHTA and CDR2 FQGTGA. Trimming took off 4 bases at V and 6 bases at J, with 10 bases between the two ends. The CDR3 covers 13 residues. CDR3 sequence: CASSSNSGNEQFF. DNA of the CDR3: TGTGCCAGCAGCTCAAATAGCGGCAATGAGCAGTTCTTC.

This clonotype was observed a few times. The V gene is TRBV5-1, the J gene TRBJ1-2; D gene unclear. This CDR3 has 13 residues. V lost 7 bases and J lost 3, with 13 bases in between. The germline V gene has CDR1 SGHRS and CDR2 YFSETQ. The chain's CDR3 is CASGLDGDYGYTF. CDR3 bases: TGCGCCAGCGGGCTCGATGGAGACTATGGCTACACCTTC.

In this sample, this clonotype turned up a few times. The chain couples TRBV7-2 to TRBJ2-5, with TRBD2 as a possible D gene (6 bases). From germline, CDR1 is SGHTA and CDR2 FQGNSA. Trimming removed 1 base from V and 1 base from J, with 16 bases in between. This CDR3 spans 17 amino acids. DNA of the CDR3: TGTGCCAGCAGCTTAGGTTCGGGGGATAGGGGCCAAGAGACCCAGTACTTC. Protein product: CASSLGSGDRGQETQYF.

This clonotype was picked up a small number of times. The chain recombines TRBV20-1 with TRBJ1-4; weak D call: TRBD1 (6 bases). Germline CDR1 and CDR2: DFQATT and SNEGSKA (reference sequence). Trimming took off 0 bases at V and 8 bases at J, with 16 bases between the two ends. The CDR3 consists of 15 residues. CDR3 sequence: CSARDPTGSREKLFF. The DNA for the CDR3 is TGCAGTGCTAGAGACCCAACAGGGTCTAGGGAAAAACTGTTTTTT.

The chain recombines TRBV6-4 with TRBJ2-5; tentatively, D is TRBD2 (6 bases). Trimming took off 4 bases at V and 11 bases at J, with 17 bases between the two ends. CDR3 size: 13 residues. Per the germline V gene, CDR1 is MRHNA and CDR2 is SNTAGT. CDR3 DNA sequence: TGTGCCAGCAGTGGGGAGTTGGGGGGTGAGCAGTACTTC. Amino acids: CASSGELGGEQYF.

This clonotype occurred a few times. CDR3 amino acids: CASSPRYNSPLHF. The CDR3 DNA reads as TGTGCCAGCAGCCCCCGCTATAATTCACCCCTCCACTTT. The chain couples TRBV7-6 to TRBJ1-6, with D uncertain. CDR1 is SGHVS, CDR2 FNYEAQ, per germline. This CDR3 is 13 amino acids long. The V gene lost 5 bases and the J gene lost 3 bases, with 5 bases spanning the gap. Filled out from reference TRBV7-6 and TRBJ1-6, the complete variable domain reads GAGVSQSPRYKVTKRGQDVALRCDPISGHVSLYWYRQALGQGPEFLTYFNYEAQQDKSGLPNDRFSAERPEGSISTLTIQRTEQRDSAMYRCASSPRYNSPLHFGNGTRLTVT.

This clonotype has just a few counts. This chain uses TRBV2 with TRBJ2-1, with D perhaps matching TRBD2 (6 bases). Trimming shortened V by 6 bases and J by 10 bases, and 19 bases separated the two germline ends. Germline V gives CDR1 SNHLY, CDR2 FYNNEI. The CDR3 consists of 14 residues. CDR3 nucleotides: TGTGCCAGCAGATCACCCGGGCCGGGAGACGAGCAGTTCTTC. This gives the protein CASRSPGPGDEQFF.

The CDR3 protein is CASSSTGGNEQFF. CDR3 in DNA: TGTGCCAGCAGTTCAACAGGGGGCAATGAGCAGTTCTTC. The chain has TRBV6-2 or TRBV6-3 and TRBJ2-1, with 8 bases aligning to TRBD1. Germline CDR1 MNHEY, CDR2 SVGEGT. CDR3 size: 13 residues. The V gene end was trimmed by 4 bases and the J gene end by 6 bases; junction bases not matched to a gene: 2.

This clonotype was seen a single time. This sequence may be a read error, since a much larger clone differs from it by one base. The chain carries TRBV6-1 and TRBJ2-6; possible D gene TRBD1, 5 bases. Germline loops: CDR1 MNHNS, CDR2 SASEGT. This CDR3 has 16 amino acids. The CDR3 sequence: CASSEFVGSGASVLTF. The DNA of the CDR3 is TGTGCCAGCAGTGAATTTGTGGGCTCTGGGGCCAGCGTCCTGACTTTC.

To note about this clonotype: Given a much more abundant clone one base away, this may be a read error. This chain joins TRBV7-9 and TRBJ1-1; maybe TRBD1 (5 bases). The germline gives CDR1 SEHNR, CDR2 FQNEAQ (reference sequence). The CDR3 has 12 amino acids. The DNA for the CDR3 is TGTTCCAGCAGCTTGAAAGGGGTTGAAGCTTTCTTT. It codes for CSSSLKGVEAFF.

This clonotype was observed at least ten times. The V gene is TRBV7-6, the J gene TRBJ1-1; maybe TRBD1 (6 bases). Trimming left V 5 bases short and J 1 base short, with 14 bases between. Germline V gene lookup returns CDR1 SGHVS and CDR2 FNYEAQ. The length of the CDR3 is 15 residues. CDR3 nucleotide sequence: TGTGCCAGCAGCCCTCCCGGACAGCAGAACACTGAAGCTTTCTTT. Translated: CASSPPGQQNTEAFF.

This clonotype has just one count. Just one base apart from a much larger clone, this may be a read error. The chain recombines TRBV4-1 with TRBJ2-5; D perhaps matches TRBD1 (5 bases). The CDR3 is 13 amino acids. CDR1 is MGHRA and CDR2 is YSYEKL in the germline V gene. CDR3 region: CASIQAGRETQYF. The CDR3 nucleotides read TGCGCCAGCATCCAAGCAGGGCGAGAGACCCAGTACTTC.

This clonotype appeared a few times. This chain connects TRBV27 to TRBJ1-2; a weak D match, TRBD1 (6 bases). Trimming left V 4 bases short and J 5 bases short, with 20 bases between. There are 16 residues in the CDR3. Germline lookup yields CDR1 MNHEY and CDR2 SMNVEV (reference sequence). The CDR3 sequence is CASSSTPGQRAYGYTF. The DNA for the CDR3 is TGTGCCAGCAGTTCCACACCGGGACAAAGGGCGTATGGCTACACCTTC.

The DNA of the CDR3 is TGTGCCAGCCACGTCTCCCCCCAAGATACGCAGTATTTT. It is translated as CASHVSPQDTQYF. The chain has TRBV6-5 and TRBJ2-3; D is uncertain. Between the trimmed V and J ends, which lost 8 bases and 5 bases, there was a span of 14 bases. Germline CDR1 reads MNHEY; CDR2 reads SVGAGI. The CDR3 extends over 13 amino acids.

The chain links TRBV3-1 to TRBJ2-3; D uncertain. V shed 0 bases and J shed 4 bases, with 8 bases lying between them. CDR1 and CDR2 from the germline V gene are LGHDT and YNNKEL (reference sequence). CDR3 length: 14 amino acids. Here the CDR3 reads CASSQDPVADTQYF. CDR3 DNA: TGTGCCAGCAGCCAAGATCCCGTGGCAGATACGCAGTATTTT.

The J gene is TRBJ2-7, the V gene TRBV7-2; 12 positions match TRBD2. The trim removed 5 bases at V and 0 bases at J, leaving 14 bases unmatched. CDR3 size: 19 residues. Germline-derived CDR1 and CDR2 are SGHTA and FQGNSA. CDR3 loop: CASSKAGRLAGGSSYEQYF. The CDR3 DNA follows: TGTGCCAGCAGCAAGGCCGGACGTCTAGCGGGGGGGAGCTCCTACGAGCAGTACTTC. The full variable domain, completed using reference TRBV7-2 and TRBJ2-7, is GAGVSQSPSNKVTEKGKDVELRCDPISGHTALYWYRQSLGQGLEFLIYFQGNSAPDKSGLPSDRFSAERTGGSVSTLTIQRTQQEDSAVYLCASSKAGRLAGGSSYEQYFGPGTRLTVT.

The table lists this clonotype with a few counts. The chain recombines TRBV20-1 with TRBJ2-5; D remains unclear. This CDR3 comprises 14 residues. Per the germline V gene, CDR1 is DFQATT and CDR2 is SNEGSKA (reference sequence). V was trimmed by 0 bases and J by 0 bases, leaving 8 bases between them. CDR3 sequence reads: CSARDYGYQETQYF. DNA of the CDR3: TGCAGTGCTAGAGATTACGGATACCAAGAGACCCAGTACTTC.